This record covers a single T cell receptor beta chain. The antigen is unknown. This sample was included in a study of cytomegalovirus exposure and HLA in healthy donors. There are 13 residues in the CDR3. The germline CDR1 and CDR2 sequences are GTSNPN and SVGIG (reference sequence). After removal of 6 bases from V and 4 bases from J, the junction contained 3 bases not matched to a gene. Profiling relied on immunoSEQ multiplex PCR, and the TCRdb table lists in-frame clones only, not all of them. The sample yields roughly 140,000 clones, around 90% seen once. Study conclusions and caveats: According to a later analysis, TCR clusters from the first cohort tended to co-occur in the 120 or so validation repertoires.

The sample comprised PBMCs. The chain links TRBV30 to TRBJ1-6; 7 bases map to TRBD1. The TCR was taken from a man aged 18 to 29 in good health and CMV-seropositive. The CDR3 DNA reads as TGTGCCTGCGACAGGGAATATAATTCACCCCTCCACTTT. It codes for CACDREYNSPLHF.